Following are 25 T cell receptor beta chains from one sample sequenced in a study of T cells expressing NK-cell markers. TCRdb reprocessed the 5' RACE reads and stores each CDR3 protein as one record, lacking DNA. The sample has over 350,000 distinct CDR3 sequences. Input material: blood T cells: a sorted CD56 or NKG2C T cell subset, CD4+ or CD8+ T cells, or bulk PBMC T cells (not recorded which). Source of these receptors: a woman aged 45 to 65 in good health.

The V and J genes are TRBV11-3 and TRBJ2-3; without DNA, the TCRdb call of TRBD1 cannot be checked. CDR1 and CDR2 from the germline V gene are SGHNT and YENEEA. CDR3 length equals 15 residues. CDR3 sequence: CASSRQGTTTDTQYF.

The CDR3 loop is CASSPTGFGQFF. This rearrangement joins TRBV5-1 to TRBJ2-1; the TRBD1 assignment by TCRdb is unverifiable without DNA. There are 12 residues in the CDR3. Germline V gene data show CDR1 as SGHRS and CDR2 as YFSETQ. The whole variable domain, filled in from reference TRBV5-1 and TRBJ2-1, reads KAGVTQTPRYLIKTRGQQVTLSCSPISGHRSVSWYQQTPGQGLQFLFEYFSETQRNKGNFPGRFSGRQFSNSRSEMNVSTLELGDSALYLCASSPTGFGQFFGPGTRLTVL.

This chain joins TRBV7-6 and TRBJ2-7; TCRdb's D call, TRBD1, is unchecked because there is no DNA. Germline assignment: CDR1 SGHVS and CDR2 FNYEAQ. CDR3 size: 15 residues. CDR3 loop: CASSSSRGQHTEQYF. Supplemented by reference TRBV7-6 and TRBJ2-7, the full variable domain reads GAGVSQSPRYKVTKRGQDVALRCDPISGHVSLYWYRQALGQGPEFLTYFNYEAQQDKSGLPNDRFSAERPEGSISTLTIQRTEQRDSAMYRCASSSSRGQHTEQYFGPGTRLTVT.

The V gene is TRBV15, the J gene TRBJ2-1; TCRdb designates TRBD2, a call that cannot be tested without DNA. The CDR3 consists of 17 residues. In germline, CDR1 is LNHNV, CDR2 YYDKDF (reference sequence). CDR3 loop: CATSRDLGGKVYNEQFF.

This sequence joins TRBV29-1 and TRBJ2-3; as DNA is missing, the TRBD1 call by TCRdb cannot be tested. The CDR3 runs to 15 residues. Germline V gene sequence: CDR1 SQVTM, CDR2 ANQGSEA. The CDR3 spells CSVDPTGERPDTQYF.

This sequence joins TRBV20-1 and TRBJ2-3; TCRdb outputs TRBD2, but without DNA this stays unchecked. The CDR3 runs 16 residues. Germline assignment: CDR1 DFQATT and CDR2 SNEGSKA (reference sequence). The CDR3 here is CSAREGRPTGFHTQYF.

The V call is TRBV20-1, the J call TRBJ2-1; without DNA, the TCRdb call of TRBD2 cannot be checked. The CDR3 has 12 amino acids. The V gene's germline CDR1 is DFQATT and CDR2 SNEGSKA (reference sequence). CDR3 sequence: CSARIAGLEQFF.

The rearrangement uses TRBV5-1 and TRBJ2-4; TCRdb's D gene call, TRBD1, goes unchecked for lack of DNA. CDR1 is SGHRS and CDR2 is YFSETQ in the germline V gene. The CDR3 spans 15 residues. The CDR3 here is CASSPFRGGGNIQYF.

CDR3 residues: CASSLAGSPMNTEAFF. The J gene is TRBJ1-1, the V gene TRBV5-1. There are 16 residues in the CDR3. CDR1 SGHRS and CDR2 YFSETQ come from the germline V gene.

The CDR3 sequence is CASSQGTGKTQYF. The V call is TRBV4-2, the J call TRBJ2-5; TCRdb reports TRBD1, a call that lacks DNA to check it against. The germline V gene encodes CDR1 LGHNA and CDR2 YNFKEQ. CDR3 size: 13 residues.

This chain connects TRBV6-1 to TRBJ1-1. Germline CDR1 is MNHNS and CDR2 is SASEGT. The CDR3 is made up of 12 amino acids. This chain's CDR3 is CASSVMNTEAFF.

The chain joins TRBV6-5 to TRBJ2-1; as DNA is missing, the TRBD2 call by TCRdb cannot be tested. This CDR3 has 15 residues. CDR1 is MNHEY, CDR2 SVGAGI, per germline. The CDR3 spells CASSRGLAVTNEQFF.

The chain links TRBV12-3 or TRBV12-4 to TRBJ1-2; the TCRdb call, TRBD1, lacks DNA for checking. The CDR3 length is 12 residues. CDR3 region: CASGGRVYGYTF.

CDR3 loop: CASSLLPARGANVLTF. The rearrangement uses TRBV12-3 or TRBV12-4 and TRBJ2-6; TCRdb designates TRBD2, a call that cannot be tested without DNA. This CDR3 comprises 16 residues.

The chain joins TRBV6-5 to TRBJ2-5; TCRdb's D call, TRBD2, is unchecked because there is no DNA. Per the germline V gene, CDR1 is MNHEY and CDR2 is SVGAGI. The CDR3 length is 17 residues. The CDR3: CASSYSSSGRRRETQYF.

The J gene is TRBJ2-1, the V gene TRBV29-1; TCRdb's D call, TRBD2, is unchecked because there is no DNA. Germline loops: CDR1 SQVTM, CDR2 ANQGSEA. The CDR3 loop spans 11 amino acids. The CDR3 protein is CSVRRENEQFF.

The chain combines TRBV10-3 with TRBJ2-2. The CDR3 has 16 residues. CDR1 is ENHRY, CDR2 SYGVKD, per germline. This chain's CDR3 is CAISESNPPETGELFF.

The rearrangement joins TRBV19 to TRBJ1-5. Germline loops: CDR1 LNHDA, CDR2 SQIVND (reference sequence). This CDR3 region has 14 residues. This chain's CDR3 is CASSIWQHAQPQHF.

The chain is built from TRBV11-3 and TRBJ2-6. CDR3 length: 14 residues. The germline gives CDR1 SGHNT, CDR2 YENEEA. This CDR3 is CASSLGSGANVLTF.

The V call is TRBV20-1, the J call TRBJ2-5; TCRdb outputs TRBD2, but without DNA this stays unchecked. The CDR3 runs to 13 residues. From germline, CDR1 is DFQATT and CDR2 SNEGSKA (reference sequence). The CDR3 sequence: CSARVASGMNQYF.

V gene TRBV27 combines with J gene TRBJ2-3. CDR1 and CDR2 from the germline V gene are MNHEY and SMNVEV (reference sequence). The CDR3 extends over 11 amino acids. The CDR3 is CASAEMSTQYF.

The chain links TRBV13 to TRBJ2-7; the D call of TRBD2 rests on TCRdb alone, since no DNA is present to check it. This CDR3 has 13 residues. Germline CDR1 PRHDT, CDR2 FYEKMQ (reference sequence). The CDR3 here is CASIIAGTYEQYF.

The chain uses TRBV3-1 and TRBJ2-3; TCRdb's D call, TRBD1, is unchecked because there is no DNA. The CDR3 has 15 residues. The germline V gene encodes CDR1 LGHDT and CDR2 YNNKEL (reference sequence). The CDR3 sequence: CASSQRGLSTDTQYF.

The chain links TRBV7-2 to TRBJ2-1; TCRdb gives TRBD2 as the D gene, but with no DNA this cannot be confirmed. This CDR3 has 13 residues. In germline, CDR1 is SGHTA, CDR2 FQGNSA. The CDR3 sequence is CASSLGSGRAKFF.

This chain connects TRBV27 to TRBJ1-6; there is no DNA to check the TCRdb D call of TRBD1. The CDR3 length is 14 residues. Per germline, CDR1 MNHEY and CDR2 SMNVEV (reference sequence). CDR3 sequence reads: CASSLYTGKSPLHF.